This TCR beta chain was recorded in a study of T-cell memory formation after mild COVID-19. Across the whole study: Largely donor-specific sequence clusters came from a couple of donors.

Trimming removed 8 bases at V and 1 base at J, with 15 bases between. Per germline, CDR1 SGHTA and CDR2 FQGNSA. The CDR3 spans 15 residues. TCR alpha and TCR beta cDNA libraries carrying sample barcodes and UMIs were produced by 5'RACE using constant-segment primers. TCRdb used MiXCR to reprocess the 5' RACE reads, holding one entry per CDR3 protein. The table has 14,000 to 15,000 distinct CDR3 sequences, about a fifth seen once; the top ten hold around 54%. The sequence derives from a young man who had mild COVID-19 (a few samples of this study predate the infection). Cell type and time point are not known. The specimen sequenced was PBMCs or a T cell subset sorted from them (not recorded which). This sequence joins TRBV7-2 and TRBJ2-1; the D is unclear. The CDR3 sequence: CASPPSWVSYNEQFF. The CDR3 DNA reads as TGTGCCAGCCCCCCCTCGTGGGTTTCCTACAATGAGCAGTTCTTC.